The 20 T cell receptor beta chains below were found in one sample sequenced in a study of shared clonotypes between healthy human individuals. Repertoires were generated with immunoSEQ multiplex PCR, while TCRdb's copy carries only in-frame clones and drops some. The sample records about 2.4 million clones, more than 90% being singletons. Source material: naive CD4+ T cells sorted from blood. Described subset: CD45RA+ positively selected. The receptors were sampled from a man aged 18 to 30 in good health.

A note on this clone: A junction end diverges from the germline sequence, so it may reflect a read error. V gene TRBV27 combines with J gene TRBJ1-5, with a tentative D call TRBD1 (5 bases). Germline V gene data show CDR1 as MNHEY and CDR2 as SMNVEV (reference sequence). This CDR3 region has 17 residues. The DNA for the CDR3 is TGTGCCAGCAGTTTCCTTCCTGGAGGGGCTAGCAATCGGCCCCAGCATTTT. It specifies CASSFLPGGASNRPQHF.

This chain joins TRBV11-3 and TRBJ2-5, with 13 bases that match TRBD2. The CDR3 is 16 amino acids. Germline CDR1 SGHNT, CDR2 YENEEA. Trimming removed 1 base from V and 3 bases from J; junction bases left unmatched: 2. The CDR3 is CASSLGTSGGEETQYF. Written as DNA, the CDR3 is TGTGCCAGCAGCTTAGGAACTAGCGGGGGGGAAGAGACCCAGTACTTC.

This clone came up a few times. Other DNA sequences of this sample code for an identical CDR3. The J gene is TRBJ2-3, the V gene TRBV5-1; 7 bases agree with TRBD1. The V gene's germline CDR1 is SGHRS and CDR2 YFSETQ. The CDR3 is 13 residues long. The trim removed 2 bases at V and 4 bases at J, leaving 1 base unmatched. The CDR3 nucleotides read TGCGCCAGCAGCTTAACAGGGGCAGATACGCAGTATTTT. Protein product: CASSLTGADTQYF.

The chain recombines TRBV10-3 with TRBJ2-3; D is perhaps TRBD2 (6 bases). The germline gives CDR1 ENHRY, CDR2 SYGVKD. This CDR3 region has 16 residues. The V end was cut by 3 bases, the J end by 0 bases, with 13 bases between. DNA of the CDR3: TGTGCCATCAGTGAAGCCCAGAGCGGGAGCACAGATACGCAGTATTTT. This sequence encodes CAISEAQSGSTDTQYF.

The gene calls are TRBV5-1 and TRBJ2-5; D ambiguous. The V and J ends lost 4 bases and 5 bases respectively, with 12 bases between them. The CDR3 length is 13 residues. Germline V gene data show CDR1 as SGHRS and CDR2 as YFSETQ. The CDR3 sequence: CASSPAQRETQYF. CDR3 sequence (DNA): TGCGCCAGCAGCCCGGCCCAAAGGGAGACCCAGTACTTC. Drawing the rest from reference TRBV5-1 and TRBJ2-5, the complete variable domain is KAGVTQTPRYLIKTRGQQVTLSCSPISGHRSVSWYQQTPGQGLQFLFEYFSETQRNKGNFPGRFSGRQFSNSRSEMNVSTLELGDSALYLCASSPAQRETQYFGPGTRLLVL.

The rearrangement links TRBV7-9 to TRBJ1-2; 7 nucleotides line up with TRBD1. Losses at the gene ends were 0 bases for V and 6 bases for J; bases not matched to a gene: 4. CDR3 length: 14 residues. The germline V gene has CDR1 SEHNR and CDR2 FQNEAQ (reference sequence). This CDR3 is CASSLAGQADGYTF. CDR3 DNA: TGTGCCAGCAGCTTAGCCGGACAGGCCGATGGCTACACCTTC.

This clone was observed a few times. The CDR3 coding sequence is TGTGCCAGCAGTTACCGAGAGTACCAGCCCCAGCATTTT. This translates into CASSYREYQPQHF. The chain joins TRBV6-5 to TRBJ1-5; D gene ambiguous. V was trimmed by 2 bases and J by 7 bases, leaving 9 bases between them. The CDR3 covers 13 residues. The germline V gene has CDR1 MNHEY and CDR2 SVGAGI.

Turning to this clone: One end of the junction does not line up with germline, which may come from a read error. This rearrangement joins TRBV7-7 to TRBJ2-1; D unclear. The CDR3 contains 13 residues. Germline V gene data show CDR1 as SSHAT and CDR2 as FNYEAQ (reference sequence). CDR3 region: CASSPGPTNEQFF. The CDR3 DNA sequence: TGTGCTAGCAGCCCCGGGCCAACCAATGAGCAGTTCTTC.

This chain joins TRBV2 and TRBJ1-3; D not resolved. CDR1 is SNHLY, CDR2 FYNNEI, per germline. This CDR3 has 13 residues. With 6 bases removed from V and 4 bases from J, the gap between germline ends came to 10 bases. The CDR3 is CASRLDRGNTIYF. The CDR3, as DNA: TGTGCCAGCAGGTTGGACCGGGGAAACACCATATATTTT.

The chain combines TRBV5-1 with TRBJ2-7; perhaps TRBD2 as D (5 bases). The CDR3 sequence is 14 residues long. Germline-derived CDR1 and CDR2 are SGHRS and YFSETQ. V was trimmed by 3 bases and J by 1 base, leaving 11 bases between them. CDR3 in DNA: TGCGCCAGCAGCTACAAGGACTTGTCCTACGAGCAGTACTTC. This sequence encodes CASSYKDLSYEQYF.

Here the CDR3 reads CAISGLAGGPANTGELFF. The CDR3 DNA sequence: TGTGCCATCAGTGGACTAGCGGGGGGGCCCGCGAACACCGGGGAGCTGTTTTTT. This sequence joins TRBV10-3 and TRBJ2-2, with TRBD2 identical over 14 bases. This CDR3 contains 18 residues. J was trimmed by 0 bases and V by 4 bases; bases with no gene match: 4. Germline assignment: CDR1 ENHRY and CDR2 SYGVKD.

As for this clone: The same CDR3 arises from other DNA sequences in this sample as well. V usage is TRBV6-4 and J usage is TRBJ1-1; D is unclear. The CDR3 is 13 residues long. V was shortened by 3 bases and J by 1 base, with 6 bases between the two germline ends. Germline-derived CDR1 and CDR2 are MRHNA and SNTAGT. The CDR3: CASSETANTEAFF. CDR3 DNA sequence: TGTGCCAGCAGTGAAACGGCGAACACTGAAGCTTTCTTT.

With regard to this clone: Other DNA sequences in this specimen translate into the identical CDR3. V and J are TRBV7-8 and TRBJ2-3; D unclear. Germline CDR1 and CDR2: SGHVS and FQNEAQ. CDR3 length equals 11 residues. Trimming took off 5 bases at V and 6 bases at J, with 6 bases between the two ends. CDR3 sequence reads: CASSRGDTQYF. The CDR3, as DNA: TGTGCCAGCAGCCGTGGGGATACGCAGTATTTT.

The chain carries TRBV11-3 and TRBJ1-5; 7 bases fit TRBD1. The germline V gene has CDR1 SGHNT and CDR2 YENEEA. V gave up 0 bases and J gave up 4 bases; unmatched junction bases: 3. The CDR3 runs to 15 residues. In DNA form, the CDR3 reads TGTGCCAGCAGCTTAGAAGGGGGCAGGAATCAGCCCCAGCATTTT. It encodes CASSLEGGRNQPQHF.

The V gene is TRBV19, the J gene TRBJ2-1; 7 bases fit TRBD2. CDR1 and CDR2 (germline): LNHDA, SQIVND (reference sequence). With 3 bases clipped from V and 6 bases from J, the junction kept 8 bases outside the gene matches. The CDR3 is 15 amino acids. CDR3 DNA: TGTGCCAGTAGTATCCGGCGGGAGCTGGGCAATGAGCAGTTCTTC. As protein: CASSIRRELGNEQFF. Together with reference TRBV19 and TRBJ2-1, the CDR3 gives the full variable domain: DGGITQSPKYLFRKEGQNVTLSCEQNLNHDAMYWYRQDPGQGLRLIYYSQIVNDFQKGDIAEGYSVSREKKESFPLTVTSAQKNPTAFYLCASSIRRELGNEQFFGPGTRLTVL.

This clone was observed once. The J gene is TRBJ2-7, the V gene TRBV19; 10 bases fit TRBD2. The CDR3 is 17 residues long. V shed 6 bases, J shed 3 bases, and the junction held 14 bases outside the gene matches. The germline V gene has CDR1 LNHDA and CDR2 SQIVND (reference sequence). In DNA, the CDR3 is TGTGCCAGTAGCCCGGAGGGGATCCGGACTAGCGGCTACGAGCAGTACTTC. Its protein is CASSPEGIRTSGYEQYF.

This chain links TRBV9 with TRBJ2-7; 9 bases are a match to TRBD2. From germline, CDR1 is SGDLS and CDR2 YYNGEE. There are 16 residues in the CDR3. Trimming at V came to 0 bases and at J to 3 bases, leaving 7 bases not matched to a gene. The CDR3 is CASSVGGAGGIYEQYF. The CDR3, as DNA: TGTGCCAGCAGCGTAGGGGGAGCGGGAGGTATCTACGAGCAGTACTTC.

The chain couples TRBV5-1 to TRBJ1-4, with TRBD1 matching 7 bases. Per germline, CDR1 SGHRS and CDR2 YFSETQ. V gave up 4 bases and J gave up 4 bases; unmatched junction bases: 7. The CDR3 spans 15 residues. CDR3 bases: TGCGCCAGCAGCGCCACCGGGACAGTTAATGAAAAACTGTTTTTT. Translating it yields CASSATGTVNEKLFF.

The gene calls are TRBV7-2 and TRBJ1-4; 8 nucleotides agree with TRBD1. The ends lost 2 bases at V and 8 bases at J; junction bases unmatched: 10. The germline V gene has CDR1 SGHTA and CDR2 FQGNSA. The CDR3 totals 16 residues. The CDR3 reads CASSLLPTGVQEKLFF. CDR3 in DNA: TGTGCCAGCAGCTTATTGCCGACAGGGGTTCAGGAAAAACTGTTTTTT.

The chain joins TRBV11-2 to TRBJ2-7; TRBD2 is a possible D gene (7 bases). Per germline, CDR1 SGHAT and CDR2 FQNNGV. This CDR3 comprises 16 residues. Trimming removed 5 bases from V and 1 base from J, with 18 bases in between. This CDR3 is CASSAQGGSGSYEQYF. The CDR3 DNA follows: TGTGCCAGCAGCGCACAGGGCGGGAGTGGATCCTACGAGCAGTACTTC.